The clone carrying this T cell receptor beta chain was found many times. Its antigen remains unidentified. V lost 3 bases to trimming and J lost 4 bases, with 10 bases between them. Germline values: CDR1 SGHTA, CDR2 FQGNSA. The CDR3 spans 15 residues. Template switching created a universal primer site, and the cDNA included unique molecular identifiers. TCRdb fed the 5' RACE reads into MiXCR, producing one record per CDR3 protein. The sample has some 200,000 distinct CDR3 sequences, around 6.9% seen once. The sample comes from a study of identical twins. Study-level findings and limits: Within cord blood, abundant beta clonotypes carried fewer insertions, but memory repertoires showed no such trend.

The sample also formed part of further work on yellow fever vaccine responses in identical twins.

This TCR derives from a young woman in good health. Sample: memory (CD45RO+) T cells sorted from blood. The chain recombines TRBV7-2 with TRBJ1-6; D gene uncertain. Here the CDR3 DNA reads TGTGCCAGCAGCTTCCCCTCCGGATATAATTCACCCCTCCACTTT. Translation gives CASSFPSGYNSPLHF.